This T cell receptor beta chain was identified in a study of T cell responses to AZD1222 COVID-19 vaccine. The CDR3 is 18 amino acids. Per germline, CDR1 LGHNA and CDR2 YSLEER. After removal of 0 bases from V and 0 bases from J, the junction contained 8 bases not matched to a gene. This table comes from immunoSEQ multiplex PCR, and its TCRdb copy is limited to in-frame clones, with some not included. The table has roughly 140,000 clones, about 92% seen once. The receptor was isolated from an adult who received the AZD1222 COVID-19 vaccine. This chain joins TRBV4-3 and TRBJ2-1, with 7 bases fitting TRBD2. Sample: peripheral blood, taken 28 days after the second AZD1222 dose. CDR3 nucleotide sequence: TGCGCCAGCAGCCAAGATAGGCCTAGCGGATACTCCTACAATGAGCAGTTCTTC. Its translation: CASSQDRPSGYSYNEQFF.